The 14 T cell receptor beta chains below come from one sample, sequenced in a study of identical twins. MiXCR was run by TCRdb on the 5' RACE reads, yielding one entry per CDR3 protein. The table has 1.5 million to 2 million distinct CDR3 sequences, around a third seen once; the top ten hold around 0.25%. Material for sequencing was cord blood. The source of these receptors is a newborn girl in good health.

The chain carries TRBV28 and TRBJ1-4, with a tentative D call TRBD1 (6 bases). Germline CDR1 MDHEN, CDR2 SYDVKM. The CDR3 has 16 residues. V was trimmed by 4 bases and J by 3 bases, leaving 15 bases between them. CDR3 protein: CASSYRYGGANEKLFF. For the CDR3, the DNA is TGTGCCAGCAGTTACCGCTACGGGGGCGCTAATGAAAAACTGTTTTTT.

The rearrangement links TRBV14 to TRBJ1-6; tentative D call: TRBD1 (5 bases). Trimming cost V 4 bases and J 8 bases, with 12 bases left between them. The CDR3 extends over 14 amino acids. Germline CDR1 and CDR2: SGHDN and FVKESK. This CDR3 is CASSRGVLDSPLHF. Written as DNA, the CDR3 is TGTGCCAGCAGCCGAGGGGTTCTGGATTCACCCCTCCACTTT.

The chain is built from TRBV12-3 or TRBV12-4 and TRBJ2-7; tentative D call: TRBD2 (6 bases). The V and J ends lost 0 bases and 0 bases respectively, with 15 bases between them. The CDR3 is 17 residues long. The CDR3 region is CASSLALVGGSSYEQYF. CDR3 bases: TGTGCCAGCAGTTTAGCGCTCGTTGGGGGGAGCTCCTACGAGCAGTACTTC.

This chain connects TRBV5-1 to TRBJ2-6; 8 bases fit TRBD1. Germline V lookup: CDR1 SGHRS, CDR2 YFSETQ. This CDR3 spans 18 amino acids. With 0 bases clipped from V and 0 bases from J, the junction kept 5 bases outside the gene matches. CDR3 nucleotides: TGCGCCAGCAGCTTGGGACAGGGGTCCTTCTCTGGGGCCAACGTCCTGACTTTC. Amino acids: CASSLGQGSFSGANVLTF.

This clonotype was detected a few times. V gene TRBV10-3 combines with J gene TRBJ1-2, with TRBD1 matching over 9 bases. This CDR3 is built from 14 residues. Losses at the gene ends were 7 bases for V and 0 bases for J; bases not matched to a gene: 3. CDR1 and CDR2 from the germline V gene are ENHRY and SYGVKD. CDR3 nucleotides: TGTGCCATCACTGGGACAGGGCCTAACTATGGCTACACCTTC. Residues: CAITGTGPNYGYTF.

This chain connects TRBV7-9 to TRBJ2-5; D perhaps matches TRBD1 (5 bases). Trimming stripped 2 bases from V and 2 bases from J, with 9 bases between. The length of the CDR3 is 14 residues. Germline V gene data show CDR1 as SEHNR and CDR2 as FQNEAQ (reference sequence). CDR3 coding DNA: TGTGCCAGCAGCTTATCGACAGTTCAAGAGACCCAGTACTTC. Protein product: CASSLSTVQETQYF.

As DNA, the CDR3 is TGTGCCAGCAGTTTTACAGGGGTCTCCTATGGCTACACCTTC. Encoded protein: CASSFTGVSYGYTF. V gene TRBV27 combines with J gene TRBJ1-2, with 7 bases identical to TRBD1. V gave up 3 bases and J gave up 4 bases; unmatched junction bases: 5. CDR3 size: 14 residues. In germline, CDR1 is MNHEY, CDR2 SMNVEV (reference sequence).

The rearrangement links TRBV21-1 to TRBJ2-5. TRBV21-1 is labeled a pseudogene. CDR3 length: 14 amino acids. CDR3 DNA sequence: TGTGCCAGGGATTACGGACCCGACCAAGAGACCCAGTACTTC. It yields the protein CARDYGPDQETQYF.

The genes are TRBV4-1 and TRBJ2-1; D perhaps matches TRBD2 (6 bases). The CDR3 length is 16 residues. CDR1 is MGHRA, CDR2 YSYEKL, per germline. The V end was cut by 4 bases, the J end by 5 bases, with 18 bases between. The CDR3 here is CASSPGPGRANNEQFF. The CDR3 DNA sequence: TGCGCCAGCAGCCCAGGCCCCGGGAGAGCCAACAATGAGCAGTTCTTC.

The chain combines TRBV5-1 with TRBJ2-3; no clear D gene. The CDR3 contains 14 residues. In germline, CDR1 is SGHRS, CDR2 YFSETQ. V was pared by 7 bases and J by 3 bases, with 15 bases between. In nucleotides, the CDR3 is TGCGCCAGCCTCAGAGGCAGCCTAACAGATACGCAGTATTTT. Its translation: CASLRGSLTDTQYF.

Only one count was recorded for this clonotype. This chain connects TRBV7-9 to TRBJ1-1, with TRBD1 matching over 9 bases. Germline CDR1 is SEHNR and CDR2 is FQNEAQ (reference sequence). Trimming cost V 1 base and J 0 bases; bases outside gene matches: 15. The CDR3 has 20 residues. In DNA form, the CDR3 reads TGTGCCAGCAGCTTAGTTTCAGCCCGGACAGGGGTTCCTATGAACACTGAAGCTTTCTTT. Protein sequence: CASSLVSARTGVPMNTEAFF.

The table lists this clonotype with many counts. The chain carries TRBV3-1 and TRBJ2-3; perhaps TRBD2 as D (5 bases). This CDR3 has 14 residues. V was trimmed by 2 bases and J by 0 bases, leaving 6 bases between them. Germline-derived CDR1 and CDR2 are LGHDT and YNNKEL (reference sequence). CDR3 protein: CASSQRTSTDTQYF. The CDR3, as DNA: TGTGCCAGCAGCCAACGGACTAGCACAGATACGCAGTATTTT.

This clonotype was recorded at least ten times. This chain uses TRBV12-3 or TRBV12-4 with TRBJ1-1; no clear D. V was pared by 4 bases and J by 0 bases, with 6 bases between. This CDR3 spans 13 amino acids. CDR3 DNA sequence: TGTGCCAGCAGTTATGGGGTGAACACTGAAGCTTTCTTT. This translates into CASSYGVNTEAFF.

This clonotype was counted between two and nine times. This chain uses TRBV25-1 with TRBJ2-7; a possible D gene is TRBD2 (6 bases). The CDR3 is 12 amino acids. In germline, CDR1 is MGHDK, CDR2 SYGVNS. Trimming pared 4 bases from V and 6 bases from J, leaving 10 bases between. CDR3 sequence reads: CASSANSGEQYF. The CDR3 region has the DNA TGTGCCAGCAGTGCAAATAGCGGCGAGCAGTACTTC.